The 24 T cell receptor beta chains listed next were all sequenced from one sample in a study of blood T cells in healthy people across ages. Next came a second PCR, run for about 7 to 12 cycles, which used a sample-barcoded 5' primer along with a J-beta primer mix. MiXCR, run by TCRdb on the 5' RACE reads, gives a single entry per CDR3 protein. This repertoire shows about 560,000 distinct CDR3 sequences, about 27% found once; its top ten account for approximately 3.6%. Another study also made use of these data, one on T cells of mothers and their children.

Specimen: blood. The origin of the receptors is a boy aged 2-9 years in good health.

This clonotype has just a few counts. The gene calls are TRBV29-1 and TRBJ2-1, with D unclear. The CDR3 length is 16 residues. Deletions cut 1 base from V and 4 bases from J, with 17 bases between. Germline V CDR1 and CDR2: SQVTM, ANQGSEA. The CDR3 sequence: CSVEGLHGKVYNEQFF. DNA of the CDR3: TGCAGCGTTGAAGGTCTTCATGGGAAGGTTTACAATGAGCAGTTCTTC.

The rearrangement links TRBV2 to TRBJ1-2; unclear D gene. The CDR3 consists of 15 residues. V was pared by 7 bases and J by 0 bases, with 15 bases between. Germline V gene sequence: CDR1 SNHLY, CDR2 FYNNEI. In nucleotides, the CDR3 is TGTGCCAGCACCCTCAAGAGAGAGACTAACTATGGCTACACCTTC. Translation gives CASTLKRETNYGYTF.

In its sample, this clonotype was seen many times. The chain uses TRBV10-3 and TRBJ1-3; D might be TRBD1 (5 bases). CDR1 and CDR2 from the germline V gene are ENHRY and SYGVKD. V gave up 4 bases and J gave up 0 bases, with 7 bases separating them. The CDR3 is 14 amino acids. CDR3 DNA sequence: TGTGCCATCAGTGGGACAAACTCTGGAAACACCATATATTTT. Protein: CAISGTNSGNTIYF.

This clonotype came up a few times. The chain is built from TRBV11-1 and TRBJ1-2; D perhaps matches TRBD1 (6 bases). The CDR3 extends over 14 amino acids. Germline CDR1 and CDR2: SGHAT and FQDESV (reference sequence). The V gene lost 5 bases and the J gene lost 1 base, with 11 bases spanning the gap. The CDR3 nucleotides read TGTGCCAGCAGCGCGGGACATTATAACTATGGCTACACCTTC. It translates to CASSAGHYNYGYTF.

As regards this clonotype: Germline and junction disagree at one end, which may indicate a read error. V and J are TRBV7-2 and TRBJ2-3; 7 bases agree with TRBD1. The CDR3 totals 14 residues. From germline, CDR1 is SGHTA and CDR2 FQGNSA. The DNA for the CDR3 is TGTGCCAGCAGCATAGGCCGTGGGACAGATGCGCAGTATTTT. Translated: CASSIGRGTDAQYF.

There are a few counts of this clonotype. This chain links TRBV30 with TRBJ1-1; TRBD1 matches at 8 bases. The CDR3 consists of 13 residues. V lost 4 bases, J lost 1 base, and 2 bases stayed unmatched. Per germline, CDR1 GTSNPN and CDR2 SVGIG (reference sequence). In nucleotides, the CDR3 is TGTGCCTGGACCGGGACAGGGAACACTGAAGCTTTCTTT. Translation gives CAWTGTGNTEAFF.

This clonotype was seen at least ten times. The V gene is TRBV29-1, the J gene TRBJ2-7; 7 bases are a match to TRBD1. This CDR3 region has 11 residues. Per the germline V gene, CDR1 is SQVTM and CDR2 is ANQGSEA. CDR3 sequence: CSARQGYEQYF. For the CDR3, the DNA is TGCAGTGCTCGACAGGGCTACGAGCAGTACTTC.

CDR3 sequence (DNA): TGTGCCATCAGTGGGGTAGCGGGGGAGCAAGAGACCCAGTACTTC. Protein: CAISGVAGEQETQYF. The chain links TRBV10-3 to TRBJ2-5, with 9 bases that match TRBD2. J gave up 2 bases and V 4 bases, and 5 bases lay outside the gene matches. The germline V gene has CDR1 ENHRY and CDR2 SYGVKD. The CDR3 has 15 amino acids.

This clonotype was seen a few times. The chain is built from TRBV5-1 and TRBJ2-5, with D perhaps matching TRBD1 (5 bases). This CDR3 is built from 12 residues. The V end was cut by 5 bases, the J end by 2 bases, with 7 bases between. Looked up from germline, CDR1 is SGHRS and CDR2 is YFSETQ. The CDR3 here is CASRDNQETQYF. The CDR3 coding sequence is TGCGCCAGCAGGGACAATCAAGAGACCCAGTACTTC.

The chain uses TRBV14 and TRBJ2-1, with D perhaps matching TRBD1 (6 bases). Germline CDR1 reads SGHDN; CDR2 reads FVKESK. V was trimmed by 2 bases and J by 7 bases, leaving 15 bases between them. The CDR3 consists of 15 residues. This CDR3 reads CASSQIWGQQNEQFF. CDR3 bases: TGTGCCAGCAGCCAAATCTGGGGGCAACAAAATGAGCAGTTCTTC.

This clonotype was counted between two and nine times. One end of the junction does not line up with germline, which may come from a read error. J is TRBJ2-3 and V is TRBV20-1; D call uncertain. This CDR3 spans 13 amino acids. The germline CDR1 and CDR2 sequences are DFQATT and SNEGSKA (reference sequence). CDR3 amino acids: CSAREAYTDTQYF. The CDR3 DNA reads TGCAGTGCTCGAGAGGCTTACACAGATACGCAGTATTTT.

This chain links TRBV11-2 with TRBJ2-1; D perhaps matches TRBD2 (5 bases). The V gene lost 7 bases and the J gene lost 3 bases, with 19 bases spanning the gap. The CDR3 totals 16 residues. Germline CDR1 reads SGHAT; CDR2 reads FQNNGV. In DNA form, the CDR3 reads TGTGCCAGCACCCGCGCCAACATAGCGAACTACAATGAGCAGTTCTTC. Its protein is CASTRANIANYNEQFF.

This clonotype was found a few times. The J gene is TRBJ2-5, the V gene TRBV2; 7 nucleotides line up with TRBD2. TRBJ2-1 matches the DNA end more closely, so the J call is doubtful. This CDR3 region has 14 residues. Germline CDR1 and CDR2: SNHLY and FYNNEI. CDR3 protein: CASSGVLGGNEQFF. The CDR3 DNA follows: TGTGCCAGCAGTGGGGTGCTCGGGGGGAATGAGCAGTTCTTC.

This chain connects TRBV3-1 to TRBJ2-5; D gene ambiguous. Near its end, the DNA agrees better with TRBJ2-1, so the J call may be wrong. Germline CDR1 and CDR2: LGHDT and YNNKEL (reference sequence). There are 16 residues in the CDR3. CDR3 DNA sequence: TGTGCCAGCAGCCAAGAACCCAGCCCCGAACTGAATGAGCAGTTCTTC. Translation: CASSQEPSPELNEQFF.

This clonotype has a count of ten or more. V usage is TRBV7-9 and J usage is TRBJ2-5; D ambiguous. V was pared by 6 bases and J by 4 bases, with 6 bases between. The germline V gene encodes CDR1 SEHNR and CDR2 FQNEAQ (reference sequence). This CDR3 has 11 residues. In DNA, the CDR3 is TGTGCCAGCAGTTCGTTAGAGACCCAGTACTTC. This sequence encodes CASSSLETQYF.

J is TRBJ1-5 and V is TRBV7-8, with no clear D. Germline V gene data show CDR1 as SGHVS and CDR2 as FQNEAQ. The CDR3 runs to 14 residues. V was cut by 5 bases and J by 7 bases, with 15 bases left in between. In nucleotides, the CDR3 is TGTGCCAGCAGCCCGGATCTTTCCCACCAGCCCCAGCATTTT. It is translated as CASSPDLSHQPQHF.

The chain carries TRBV24-1 and TRBJ2-5, with D possibly being TRBD1 (6 bases). Germline CDR1 is KGHDR and CDR2 is SFDVKD. V was trimmed by 4 bases and J by 4 bases, leaving 9 bases between them. CDR3 length: 13 amino acids. CDR3 DNA sequence: TGTGCCACCAGTGACTCAGGGGTAGAGACCCAGTACTTC. This translates into CATSDSGVETQYF.

This clonotype was counted once. V and J are TRBV7-3 and TRBJ2-3, with 7 bases identical to TRBD2. Germline V gene sequence: CDR1 SGHTA, CDR2 FQGTGA. J gave up 1 base and V 5 bases, and 6 bases lay outside the gene matches. The CDR3 consists of 15 residues. The CDR3 sequence is CASSESGERTDTQYF. In DNA, the CDR3 is TGTGCCAGCAGCGAAAGCGGGGAACGCACAGATACGCAGTATTTT.

This clonotype occurred a few times. This sequence joins TRBV18 and TRBJ2-7; TRBD2 agrees at 8 bases. Matching the DNA end better, TRBJ2-5 makes the J call doubtful. The CDR3 length is 15 residues. In germline, CDR1 is KGHSH, CDR2 LQKENI. This chain's CDR3 is CASSAGLGVQETQYF. In DNA form, the CDR3 reads TGTGCCAGCTCGGCGGGACTAGGGGTCCAAGAGACCCAGTACTTC.

This clonotype was counted between two and nine times. The chain links TRBV4-3 to TRBJ2-7; D is undetermined. This CDR3 is built from 16 residues. Trimming left V 0 bases short and J 0 bases short, with 12 bases between. CDR1 and CDR2 (germline): LGHNA, YSLEER. In DNA, the CDR3 is TGCGCCAGCAGCCAAGATGTCGTAAACTTCTCCTACGAGCAGTACTTC. Amino acids: CASSQDVVNFSYEQYF.

About this clonotype itself: Compared with germline, one end of the junction differs, possibly owing to a read error. This sequence joins TRBV29-1 and TRBJ2-5; TRBD1 matches at 7 bases. CDR1 SQVTM and CDR2 ANQGSEA come from the germline V gene. This CDR3 contains 12 residues. The CDR3 DNA follows: TGCAGCGCCTCGCGACGTGACAGGGTGAATCGCTTC. Translation gives CSASRRDRVNRF.

This clonotype was recorded a few times. V gene TRBV2 combines with J gene TRBJ2-5, with D maybe TRBD2 (7 bases). V was trimmed by 5 bases and J by 5 bases, leaving 21 bases between them. Germline CDR1 reads SNHLY; CDR2 reads FYNNEI. The CDR3 has 16 amino acids. The CDR3 sequence is CASSTLVGGARETQYF. In DNA, the CDR3 is TGTGCCAGCAGTACCCTAGTAGGGGGGGCCCGCGAGACCCAGTACTTC. Supplemented by reference TRBV2 and TRBJ2-5, the full variable domain reads EPEVTQTPSHQVTQMGQEVILRCVPISNHLYFYWYRQILGQKVEFLVSFYNNEISEKSEIFDDQFSVERPDGSNFTLKIRSTKLEDSAMYFCASSTLVGGARETQYFGPGTRLLVL.

V is TRBV12-3 or TRBV12-4 and J is TRBJ2-1; 8 nucleotides agree with TRBD1. This CDR3 region has 17 residues. After removal of 4 bases from V and 4 bases from J, the junction contained 12 bases not matched to a gene. CDR3: CASSSHHRQGTYNEQFF. CDR3 nucleotide sequence: TGTGCCAGCAGTTCTCATCACCGACAGGGGACTTACAATGAGCAGTTCTTC.

This clonotype was observed a few times. This sequence joins TRBV12-5 and TRBJ2-7, with 8 bases that match TRBD2. The CDR3 has 16 amino acids. Trimming at V came to 2 bases and at J to 7 bases, leaving 13 bases not matched to a gene. Germline V gene data show CDR1 as LGHNT and CDR2 as FRNRAP. The CDR3 is CASGLLLSGGLWEQYF. The CDR3 nucleotides are TGTGCTAGTGGTTTGCTCCTCAGCGGGGGCCTCTGGGAGCAGTACTTC. Combining the CDR3 with reference TRBV12-5 and TRBJ2-7 gives the whole variable domain DARVTQTPRHKVTEMGQEVTMRCQPILGHNTVFWYRQTMMQGLELLAYFRNRAPLDDSGMPKDRFSAEMPDATLATLKIQPSEPRDSAVYFCASGLLLSGGLWEQYFGPGTRLTVT.